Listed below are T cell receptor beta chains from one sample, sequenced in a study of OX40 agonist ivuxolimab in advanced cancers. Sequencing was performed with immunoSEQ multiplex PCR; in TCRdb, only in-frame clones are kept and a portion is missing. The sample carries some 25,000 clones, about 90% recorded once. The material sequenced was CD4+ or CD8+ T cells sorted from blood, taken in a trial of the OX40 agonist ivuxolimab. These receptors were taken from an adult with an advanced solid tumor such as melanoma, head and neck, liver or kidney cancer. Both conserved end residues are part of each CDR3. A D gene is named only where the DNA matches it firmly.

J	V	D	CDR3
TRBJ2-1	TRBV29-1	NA	CSVAPYNEQFF
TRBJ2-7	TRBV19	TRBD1	CASSITGTGVYEQYF
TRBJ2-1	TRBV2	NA	CASSVDSSSYNEQFF
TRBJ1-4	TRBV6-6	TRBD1	CASSQGQGVKLFF
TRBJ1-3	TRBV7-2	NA	CASSPGSGGNTIYF
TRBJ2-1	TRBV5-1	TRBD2	CASSSYRLAGSYSVLSGEQFF
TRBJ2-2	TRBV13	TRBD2	CASSLRLAGGELFF
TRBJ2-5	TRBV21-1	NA	CASSKPRTSGQETQYF
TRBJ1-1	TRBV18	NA	CASSPSRGGYTEAFF
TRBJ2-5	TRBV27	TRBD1	CASSRGPRGLGSQETQYF
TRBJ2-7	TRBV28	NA	CASSPQSRREQYF
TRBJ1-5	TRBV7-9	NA	CASSLSPSNQPQHF
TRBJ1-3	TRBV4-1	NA	CASSQANLLSSGNTIYF
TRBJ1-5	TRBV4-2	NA	CASSQGGPHDQHF
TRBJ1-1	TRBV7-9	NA	CASSLMGGNTEAFF
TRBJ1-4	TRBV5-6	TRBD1	CASSLTGGYEKLFF
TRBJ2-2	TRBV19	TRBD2	CASRILAGGRTGELFF
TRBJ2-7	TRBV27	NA	CASSLWQGGYEQYF
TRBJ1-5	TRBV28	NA	CASSLSGFNQPQHF
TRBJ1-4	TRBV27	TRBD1	CASSVDRDEKLFF
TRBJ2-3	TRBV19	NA	CASSIDQDTQYF
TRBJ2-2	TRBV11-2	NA	CASSLDPANTGELFF
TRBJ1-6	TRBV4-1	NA	CASSSWENNSPLHF
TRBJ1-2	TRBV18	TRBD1	CASSPSGTAPGFYGYTF
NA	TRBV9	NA	CASSVGGEGSYEQYF
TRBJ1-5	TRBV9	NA	CASSVGVDQPQHF
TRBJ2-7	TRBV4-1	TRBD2	CASSQVLAGAYEQYF
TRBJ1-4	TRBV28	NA	CASSLNSVNEKLFF
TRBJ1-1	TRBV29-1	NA	CSVEEFPNTEAFF
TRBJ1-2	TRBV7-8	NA	CASSPGAEWSYGYTF
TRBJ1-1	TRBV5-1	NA	CASSLAVAGTEAFF
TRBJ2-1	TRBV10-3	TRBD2	CAISRLAEYNEQFF
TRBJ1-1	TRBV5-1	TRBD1	CASSETGTDTEAFF
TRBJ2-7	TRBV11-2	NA	CASSLEEARSYEQYF
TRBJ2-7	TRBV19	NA	CASSRGGSPATYEQYF
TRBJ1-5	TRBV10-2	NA	CASSESGKGGRNQPQHF
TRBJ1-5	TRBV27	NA	CASSSLPLNQPQHF
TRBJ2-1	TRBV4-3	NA	CASSHGSRGEQFF
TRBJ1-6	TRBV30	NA	CAWSVQVYNSPLHF
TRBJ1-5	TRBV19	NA	CASIPSSGPQHF
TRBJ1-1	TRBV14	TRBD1	CASSQAAYRGGTEAFF
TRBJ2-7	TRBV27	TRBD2	CASSRGLAGTYEQYF